Presented here are 13 T cell receptor beta chains from one specimen sequenced in a study of neurological immune-mediated disorders. A single record per CDR3 protein comes from TCRdb applying MiXCR to the 5' RACE reads. The data contain 77,000 or so distinct CDR3 sequences, about 9.4% of them singletons. Material: PBMCs. These receptors were collected from a man aged 50-59 years in good health.

Comment on this clonotype: The conserved phenylalanine or tryptophan normally closing the CDR3 is absent here, so this likely arose from a read error. This chain joins TRBV29-1 and TRBJ1-1; D possibly corresponds to TRBD1 (6 bases). The CDR3 sequence is 13 residues long. The germline gives CDR1 SQVTM, CDR2 ANQGSEA. The CDR3 sequence: CSIEGQGSTEAFL. DNA of the CDR3: TGCAGCATTGAAGGGCAGGGGTCGACTGAAGCTTTCTTA.

Only a few counts were recorded for this clonotype. The chain carries TRBV2 and TRBJ2-7, with D perhaps matching TRBD2 (5 bases). Trimming stripped 7 bases from V and 6 bases from J, with 10 bases between. The CDR3 sequence is 11 residues long. Germline lookup yields CDR1 SNHLY and CDR2 FYNNEI. The CDR3 DNA follows: TGTGCCAGCACGGAGAGGGTCGAGCAGTACTTC. Amino acid sequence: CASTERVEQYF.

This clonotype was observed at least ten times. The CDR3 here is CASRQGPTSSYNEQFF. CDR3 DNA sequence: TGCGCCAGCAGACAGGGCCCAACCAGCTCCTACAATGAGCAGTTCTTC. The chain has TRBV5-1 and TRBJ2-1; perhaps TRBD1 as D (6 bases). The V end lost 5 bases, the J end lost 0 bases, and 15 bases lay between the germline ends. The CDR3 covers 16 residues. Per the germline V gene, CDR1 is SGHRS and CDR2 is YFSETQ.

This clonotype was detected many times. The chain employs TRBV5-1 and TRBJ1-2; a weak D match, TRBD1 (6 bases). The V gene's germline CDR1 is SGHRS and CDR2 YFSETQ. This CDR3 has 14 residues. V was trimmed by 4 bases and J by 5 bases, leaving 15 bases between them. CDR3 protein: CASSLDWTAYGYTF. The CDR3 DNA reads TGCGCCAGCAGCCTGGATTGGACAGCGTATGGCTACACCTTC.

The sample holds many counts of this clonotype. V usage is TRBV30 and J usage is TRBJ2-1; TRBD2 aligns across 10 bases. With V trimmed by 2 bases and J by 0 bases, 1 base remained unmatched. This CDR3 region has 15 residues. CDR1 and CDR2 from the germline V gene are GTSNPN and SVGIG (reference sequence). DNA of the CDR3: TGTGCCTGGAGTCTAGCGGGGGCCTCCTACAATGAGCAGTTCTTC. It yields the protein CAWSLAGASYNEQFF.

This clonotype was seen repeatedly, ten times or more. The J gene is TRBJ1-1, the V gene TRBV29-1; 8 positions agree with TRBD1. The V and J ends lost 7 bases and 1 base, in that order; junction bases with no gene match: 11. CDR3 length: 15 amino acids. The V gene's germline CDR1 is SQVTM and CDR2 ANQGSEA. This CDR3 reads CSARTGQGRNTEAFF. The CDR3, as DNA: TGCAGCGCAAGGACTGGACAGGGAAGGAACACTGAAGCTTTCTTT.

This clonotype was detected many times. The chain carries TRBV5-6 and TRBJ2-2; TRBD1 might be the D (5 bases). V lost 5 bases, J lost 5 bases, and 25 bases lay in between. The CDR3 covers 18 residues. Germline V CDR1 and CDR2: SGHDT, YYEEEE. As DNA, the CDR3 is TGTGCCAGCAGTTCATTCGTTCCCCCGGCAGGGCGAACCGGGGAGCTGTTTTTT. It encodes CASSSFVPPAGRTGELFF.

This clonotype was observed many times. J is TRBJ1-1 and V is TRBV10-3; 8 bases line up with TRBD1. The V segment lost 5 bases and the J segment 8 bases; nucleotides outside the gene matches: 4. The germline V gene has CDR1 ENHRY and CDR2 SYGVKD. CDR3 length: 12 residues. CDR3 amino acids: CAISRGQGEAFF. CDR3 coding DNA: TGTGCCATCAGTAGAGGACAGGGCGAAGCTTTCTTT.

This clonotype has at least ten counts. V is TRBV29-1 and J is TRBJ2-5; the D gene is possibly TRBD1 (6 bases). V was trimmed by 4 bases and J by 5 bases, leaving 17 bases between them. The CDR3 runs 14 residues. CDR1 SQVTM and CDR2 ANQGSEA come from the germline V gene. CDR3 residues: CSVGGLGAQETQYF. DNA of the CDR3: TGCAGCGTTGGGGGGCTAGGCGCCCAGGAGACCCAGTACTTC.

This clonotype was picked up many times. The chain recombines TRBV6-5 with TRBJ2-1, with 13 bases that match TRBD2. J was trimmed by 4 bases and V by 6 bases; bases with no gene match: 3. This CDR3 comprises 15 residues. Germline V CDR1 and CDR2: MNHEY, SVGAGI. CDR3 DNA: TGTGCCAGCAGGCTGACTAGCGGGGGGTACAATGAGCAGTTCTTC. It encodes CASRLTSGGYNEQFF.

This clonotype was observed at least ten times. The CDR3 DNA reads as TGTGCCAGCAGCGTACGCCTAGCGGGAGAGAATGAGCAGTTCTTC. This gives the protein CASSVRLAGENEQFF. The genes are TRBV9 and TRBJ2-1; 10 bases line up with TRBD2. Per the germline V gene, CDR1 is SGDLS and CDR2 is YYNGEE. The CDR3 extends over 15 amino acids. Germline trimming cut 1 base from V and 7 bases from J; bases unmatched to any gene: 5.

The rearrangement uses TRBV7-9 and TRBJ1-1; D remains unclear. The V and J ends lost 4 bases and 4 bases respectively, with 16 bases between them. Germline loops: CDR1 SEHNR, CDR2 FQNEAQ (reference sequence). This CDR3 has 15 amino acids. CDR3 sequence: CASSSLSTEGTEAFF. The CDR3 DNA reads TGTGCCAGCAGCTCCCTCTCTACGGAGGGCACTGAAGCTTTCTTT.

Details on this clonotype: A much larger clone sits a single nucleotide away, making a read error possible. The chain carries TRBV29-1 and TRBJ1-1, with D hard to call. The CDR3 contains 12 residues. Germline CDR1 reads SQVTM; CDR2 reads ANQGSEA. The CDR3 nucleotides are TGCAGCGTAGGATCAGCGAACACTGAAGATTTCTTT. Translating it yields CSVGSANTEDFF.